This T cell receptor (beta chain) stems from a study of T-cell reconstitution after alpha-beta-depleted transplantation in children. Study-wide findings and caveats: One year post-transplant, T-cell counts and diversity were largely derived from T cells produced anew. After transplant, high TCRbeta diversity at day 60 in some patients arose from surviving recipient T cells and thymic progenitors.

V was shortened by 3 bases and J by 1 base, with 10 bases between the two germline ends. The germline V gene has CDR1 DFQATT and CDR2 SNEGSKA (reference sequence). The CDR3 spans 13 residues. This clonotype was seen a few times. Antigen: not known. Preparing the TCRbeta library involved the use of unique molecular identifiers. MiXCR was run by TCRdb on the PCR reads, yielding one entry per CDR3 protein. The table has under 250,000 distinct CDR3 sequences, roughly a quarter seen once. The chain has TRBV20-1 and TRBJ2-7; D unclear. The sequence was obtained from a female patient aged 2-9 years who had a stem cell transplant for congenital amegakaryocytic thrombocytopenia, so the T cells may come from the graft donor. Material: PBMCs, mostly from graft donor cells, obtained 360 days after TCRalphabeta/CD19-depleted stem cell transplant. CDR3 coding DNA: TGCAGTGCTAGTATCCCCCGATCCTACGAGCAGTACTTC. This gives the protein CSASIPRSYEQYF.